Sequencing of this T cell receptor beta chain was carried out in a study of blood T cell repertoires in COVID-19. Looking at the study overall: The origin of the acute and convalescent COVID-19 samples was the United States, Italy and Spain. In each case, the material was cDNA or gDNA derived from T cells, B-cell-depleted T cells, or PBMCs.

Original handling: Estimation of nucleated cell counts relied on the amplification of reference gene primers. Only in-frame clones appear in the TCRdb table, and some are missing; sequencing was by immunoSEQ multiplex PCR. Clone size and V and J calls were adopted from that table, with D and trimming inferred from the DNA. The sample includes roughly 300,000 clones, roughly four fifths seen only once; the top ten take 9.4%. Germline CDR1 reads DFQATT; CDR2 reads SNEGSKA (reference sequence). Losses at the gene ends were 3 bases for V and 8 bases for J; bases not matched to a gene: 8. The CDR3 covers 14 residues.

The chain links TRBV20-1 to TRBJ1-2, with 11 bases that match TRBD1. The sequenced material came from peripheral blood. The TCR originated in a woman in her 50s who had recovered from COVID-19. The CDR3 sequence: CSASLDRGRYGYTF. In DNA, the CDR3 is TGCAGTGCTAGTTTGGACAGGGGGCGGTACGGCTACACCTTC.